The present T cell receptor (beta chain) was sequenced within a study of cytomegalovirus exposure and HLA in healthy donors. PCR used 60 Vbeta primers and 13 Jbeta primers. Original processing methods: Per a later analysis, the number of unique TCR beta chains was roughly 87 million, of which some 10 million were shared. Repertoires were generated with immunoSEQ multiplex PCR, while TCRdb's copy carries only in-frame clones and drops some. The DNA was the basis for D and trimming; V, J and clone size are from that table. The sample lists some 150,000 clones, approximately 80% occurring once. Study findings and constraints: Differences between HLA loci emerged in a later analysis of TCR association rates, with DRB1 most and HLA-C fewest. As immune exposure information, only CMV serostatus was available. Reports state that TCR beta sequences accurately predicted most subjects' HLA-A and HLA-B alleles.

To note about this clone: Its cognate antigen is unknown.

The sequence was collected from a man aged 25 to 45 in good health and CMV-seropositive. The material sequenced was PBMCs.

As DNA, the CDR3 is TGTGCCAGTAGTACCTCGACAGGGACCGCATCTCTTTTTTTT. It yields the protein CASSTSTGTASLFF. This chain uses TRBV19 with TRBJ1-4, with TRBD1 matching 7 bases. V shed 4 bases and J 17 bases; nucleotides not matched to a gene: 16. Germline lookup yields CDR1 LNHDA and CDR2 SQIVND (reference sequence). The CDR3 contains 14 residues. Full variable domain (outside the CDR3, taken from reference TRBV19 and TRBJ1-4): DGGITQSPKYLFRKEGQNVTLSCEQNLNHDAMYWYRQDPGQGLRLIYYSQIVNDFQKGDIAEGYSVSREKKESFPLTVTSAQKNPTAFYLCASSTSTGTASLFFGSGTQLSVL.